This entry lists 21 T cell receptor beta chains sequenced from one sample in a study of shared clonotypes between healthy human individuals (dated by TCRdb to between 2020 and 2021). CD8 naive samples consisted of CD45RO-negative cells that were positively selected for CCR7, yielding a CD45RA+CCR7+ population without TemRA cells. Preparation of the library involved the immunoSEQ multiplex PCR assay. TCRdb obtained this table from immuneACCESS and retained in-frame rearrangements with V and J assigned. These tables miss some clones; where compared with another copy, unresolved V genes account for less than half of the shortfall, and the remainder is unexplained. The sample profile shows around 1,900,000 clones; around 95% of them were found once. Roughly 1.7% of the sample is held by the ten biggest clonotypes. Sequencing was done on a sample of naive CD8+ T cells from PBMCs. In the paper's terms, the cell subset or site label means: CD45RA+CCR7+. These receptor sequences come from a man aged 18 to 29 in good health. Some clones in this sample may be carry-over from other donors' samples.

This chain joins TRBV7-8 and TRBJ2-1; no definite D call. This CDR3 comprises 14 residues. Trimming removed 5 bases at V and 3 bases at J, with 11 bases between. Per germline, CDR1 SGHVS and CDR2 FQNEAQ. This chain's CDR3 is CASSNSPGYNEQFF. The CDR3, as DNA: TGTGCCAGCAGCAACAGTCCGGGCTACAATGAGCAGTTCTTC.

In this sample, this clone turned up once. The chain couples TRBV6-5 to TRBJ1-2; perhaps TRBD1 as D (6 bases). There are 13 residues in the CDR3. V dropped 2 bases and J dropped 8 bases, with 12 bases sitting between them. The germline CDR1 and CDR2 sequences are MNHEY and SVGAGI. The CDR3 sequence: CASSYEDSRGYTF. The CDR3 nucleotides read TGTGCCAGCAGTTACGAGGACAGTCGAGGCTACACCTTC.

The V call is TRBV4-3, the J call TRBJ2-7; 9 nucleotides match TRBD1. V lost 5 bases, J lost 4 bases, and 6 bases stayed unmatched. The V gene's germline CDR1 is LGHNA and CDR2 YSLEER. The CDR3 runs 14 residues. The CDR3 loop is CASSYRTGAYEQYF. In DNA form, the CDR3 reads TGCGCCAGCAGCTACAGGACAGGGGCGTACGAGCAGTACTTC.

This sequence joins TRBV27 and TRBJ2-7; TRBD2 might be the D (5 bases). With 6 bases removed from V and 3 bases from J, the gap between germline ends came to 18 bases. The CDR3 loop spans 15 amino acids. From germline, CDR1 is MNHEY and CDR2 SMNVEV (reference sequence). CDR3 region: CASSLSGVGFYEQYF. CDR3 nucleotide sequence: TGTGCCAGCAGCCTATCCGGGGTTGGGTTCTACGAGCAGTACTTC.

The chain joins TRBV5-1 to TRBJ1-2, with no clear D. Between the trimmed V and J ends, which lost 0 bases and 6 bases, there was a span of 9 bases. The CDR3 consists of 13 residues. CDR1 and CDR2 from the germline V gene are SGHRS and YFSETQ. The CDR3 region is CASSLAFGDGYTF. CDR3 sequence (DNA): TGCGCCAGCAGCTTGGCTTTTGGCGATGGCTACACCTTC.

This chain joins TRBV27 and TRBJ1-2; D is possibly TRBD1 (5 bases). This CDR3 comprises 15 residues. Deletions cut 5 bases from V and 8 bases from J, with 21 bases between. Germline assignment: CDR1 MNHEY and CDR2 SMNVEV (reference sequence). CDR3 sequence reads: CASSDTPTGIDGYTF. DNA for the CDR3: TGTGCCAGCAGTGATACTCCAACAGGAATAGACGGCTACACCTTC.

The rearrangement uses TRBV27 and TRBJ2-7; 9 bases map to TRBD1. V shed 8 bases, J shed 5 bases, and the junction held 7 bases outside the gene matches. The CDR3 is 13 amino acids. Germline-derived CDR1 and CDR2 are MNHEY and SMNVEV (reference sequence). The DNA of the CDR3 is TGTGCCAGCGGAAACAGGGGGCACGACGAGCAGTACTTC. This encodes CASGNRGHDEQYF.

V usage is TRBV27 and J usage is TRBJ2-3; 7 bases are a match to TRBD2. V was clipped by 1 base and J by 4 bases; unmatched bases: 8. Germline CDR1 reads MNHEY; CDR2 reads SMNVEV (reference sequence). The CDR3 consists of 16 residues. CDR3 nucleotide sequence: TGTGCCAGCAGTTTATTGCTAGCGGAGGGACCAGATACGCAGTATTTT. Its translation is CASSLLLAEGPDTQYF.

In DNA form, the CDR3 reads TGTGCCACCAGCAGCTACATGCTGGGGGACAGCGAGCAGTACTTC. Translated, it gives CATSSYMLGDSEQYF. The J gene is TRBJ2-7, the V gene TRBV15; the match to TRBD1 covers 7 bases. The CDR3 is 15 residues long. The germline V gene encodes CDR1 LNHNV and CDR2 YYDKDF (reference sequence). J lost 6 bases, V lost 3 bases, and 11 bases had no gene match.

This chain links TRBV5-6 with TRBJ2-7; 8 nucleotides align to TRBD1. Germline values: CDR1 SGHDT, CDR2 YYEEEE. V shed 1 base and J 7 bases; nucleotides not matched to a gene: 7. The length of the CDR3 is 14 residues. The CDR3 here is CASSLWTGLREQYF. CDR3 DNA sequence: TGTGCCAGCAGCTTGTGGACAGGGTTGCGGGAGCAGTACTTC.

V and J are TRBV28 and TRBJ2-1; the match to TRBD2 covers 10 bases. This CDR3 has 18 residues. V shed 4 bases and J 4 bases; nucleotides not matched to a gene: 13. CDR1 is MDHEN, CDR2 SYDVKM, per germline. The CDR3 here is CASSSPGLAMGSYNEQFF. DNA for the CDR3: TGTGCCAGCAGTTCCCCGGGACTAGCGATGGGGTCTTACAATGAGCAGTTCTTC.

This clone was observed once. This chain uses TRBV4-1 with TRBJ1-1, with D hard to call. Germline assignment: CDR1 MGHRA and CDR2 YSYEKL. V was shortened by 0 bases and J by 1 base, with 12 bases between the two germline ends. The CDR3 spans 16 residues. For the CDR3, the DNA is TGCGCCAGCAGCCAAGATATTGGGGTAGCGAACACTGAAGCTTTCTTT. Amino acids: CASSQDIGVANTEAFF.

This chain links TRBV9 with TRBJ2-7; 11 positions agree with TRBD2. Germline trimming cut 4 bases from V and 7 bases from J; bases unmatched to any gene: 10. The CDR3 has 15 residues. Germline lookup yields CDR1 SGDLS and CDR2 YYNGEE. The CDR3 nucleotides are TGTGCCAGCAGCCCGCCTAGCGGGAGGTCGGGAGAGCAGTACTTC. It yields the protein CASSPPSGRSGEQYF.

CDR3: CASSLHRGGLYGYTF. The CDR3 region has the DNA TGCGCCAGCAGCCTCCACAGGGGCGGACTTTATGGCTACACCTTC. The chain uses TRBV4-1 and TRBJ1-2; 7 bases fit TRBD1. The CDR3 consists of 15 residues. Unmatched junction bases numbered 10, after V lost 4 bases and J lost 5 bases. Germline values: CDR1 MGHRA, CDR2 YSYEKL.

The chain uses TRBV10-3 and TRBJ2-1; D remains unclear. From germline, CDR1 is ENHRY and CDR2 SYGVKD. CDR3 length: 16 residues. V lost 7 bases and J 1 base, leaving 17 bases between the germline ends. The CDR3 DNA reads TGTGCCATCACCCCAGACCAGCTGGAGTCCTACAATGAGCAGTTCTTC. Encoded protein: CAITPDQLESYNEQFF.

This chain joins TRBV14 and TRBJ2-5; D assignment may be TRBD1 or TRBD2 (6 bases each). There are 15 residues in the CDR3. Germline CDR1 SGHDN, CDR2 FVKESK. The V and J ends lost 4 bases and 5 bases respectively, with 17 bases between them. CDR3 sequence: CASSRLNGGRETQYF. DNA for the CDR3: TGTGCCAGCAGCCGTCTAAACGGGGGCAGGGAGACCCAGTACTTC.

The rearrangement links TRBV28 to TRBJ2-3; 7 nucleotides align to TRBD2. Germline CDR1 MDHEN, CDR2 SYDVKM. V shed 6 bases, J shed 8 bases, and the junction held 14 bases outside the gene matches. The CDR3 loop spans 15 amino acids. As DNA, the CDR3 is TGTGCCAGCAGGGATCTTTTCGATAGCGGGCGTACGCAGTATTTT. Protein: CASRDLFDSGRTQYF.

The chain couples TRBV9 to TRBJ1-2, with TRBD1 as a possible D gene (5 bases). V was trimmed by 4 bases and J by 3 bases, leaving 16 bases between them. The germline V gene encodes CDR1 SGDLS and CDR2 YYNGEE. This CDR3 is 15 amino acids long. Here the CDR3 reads CASSPRQNIYYGYTF. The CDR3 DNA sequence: TGTGCCAGCAGCCCGCGACAGAACATATACTATGGCTACACCTTC.

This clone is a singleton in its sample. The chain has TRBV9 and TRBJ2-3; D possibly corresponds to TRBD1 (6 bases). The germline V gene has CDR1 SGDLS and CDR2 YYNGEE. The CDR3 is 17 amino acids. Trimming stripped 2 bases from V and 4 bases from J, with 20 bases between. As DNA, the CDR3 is TGTGCCAGCAGCGTTAATAGAGGGGGAGTCGTTGCAGATACGCAGTATTTT. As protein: CASSVNRGGVVADTQYF. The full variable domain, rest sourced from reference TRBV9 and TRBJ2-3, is DSGVTQTPKHLITATGQRVTLRCSPRSGDLSVYWYQQSLDQGLQFLIQYYNGEERAKGNILERFSAQQFPDLHSELNLSSLELGDSALYFCASSVNRGGVVADTQYFGPGTRLTVL.

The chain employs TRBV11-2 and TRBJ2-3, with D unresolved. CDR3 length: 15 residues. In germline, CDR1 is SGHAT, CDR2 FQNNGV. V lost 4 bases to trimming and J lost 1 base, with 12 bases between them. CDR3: CASSSLVSGTDTQYF. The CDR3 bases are TGTGCCAGCAGCTCTCTAGTGTCGGGCACAGATACGCAGTATTTT. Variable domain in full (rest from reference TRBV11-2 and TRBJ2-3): EAGVAQSPRYKIIEKRQSVAFWCNPISGHATLYWYQQILGQGPKLLIQFQNNGVVDDSQLPKDRFSAERLKGVDSTLKIQPAKLEDSAVYLCASSSLVSGTDTQYFGPGTRLTVL.

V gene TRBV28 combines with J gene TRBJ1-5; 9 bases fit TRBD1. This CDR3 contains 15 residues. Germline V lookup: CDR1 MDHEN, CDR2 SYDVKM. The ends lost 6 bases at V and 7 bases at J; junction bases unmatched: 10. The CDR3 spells CASSPTGGAGQPQHF. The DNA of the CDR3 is TGTGCCAGCAGCCCAACAGGGGGCGCGGGGCAGCCCCAGCATTTT.